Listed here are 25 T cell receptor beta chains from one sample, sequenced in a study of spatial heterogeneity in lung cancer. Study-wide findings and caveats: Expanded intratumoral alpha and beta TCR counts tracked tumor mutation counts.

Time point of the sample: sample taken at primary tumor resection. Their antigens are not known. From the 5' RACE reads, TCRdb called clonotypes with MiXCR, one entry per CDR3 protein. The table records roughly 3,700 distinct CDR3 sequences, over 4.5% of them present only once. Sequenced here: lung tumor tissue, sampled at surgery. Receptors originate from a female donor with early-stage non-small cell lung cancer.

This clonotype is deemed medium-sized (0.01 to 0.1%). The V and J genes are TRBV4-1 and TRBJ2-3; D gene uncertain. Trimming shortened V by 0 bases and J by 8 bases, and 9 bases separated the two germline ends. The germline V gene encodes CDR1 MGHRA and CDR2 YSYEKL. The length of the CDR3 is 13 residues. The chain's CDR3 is CASSQERTGTQYF. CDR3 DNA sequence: TGCGCCAGCAGCCAAGAGCGGACCGGTACGCAGTATTTT.

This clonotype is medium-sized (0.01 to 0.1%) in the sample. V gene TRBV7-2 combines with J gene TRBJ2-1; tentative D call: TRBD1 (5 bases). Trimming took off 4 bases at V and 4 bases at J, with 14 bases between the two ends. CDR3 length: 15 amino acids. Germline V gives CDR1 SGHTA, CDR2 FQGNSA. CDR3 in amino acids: CASSSSTARYNEQFF. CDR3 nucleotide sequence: TGTGCCAGCAGCTCATCGACAGCTAGATACAATGAGCAGTTCTTC.

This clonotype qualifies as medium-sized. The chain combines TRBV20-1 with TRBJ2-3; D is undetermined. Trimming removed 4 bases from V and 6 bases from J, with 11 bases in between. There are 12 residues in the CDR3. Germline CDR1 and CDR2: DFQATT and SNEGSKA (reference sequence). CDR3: CSANDRVDTQYF. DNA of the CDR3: TGCAGTGCTAACGACCGGGTGGATACGCAGTATTTT.

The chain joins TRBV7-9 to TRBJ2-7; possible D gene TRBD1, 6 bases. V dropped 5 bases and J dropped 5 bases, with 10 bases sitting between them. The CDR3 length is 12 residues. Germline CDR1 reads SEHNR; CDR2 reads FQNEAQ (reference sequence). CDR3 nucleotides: TGTGCCAGCAGCGCGGACAGAAACGAGCAGTACTTC. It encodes CASSADRNEQYF. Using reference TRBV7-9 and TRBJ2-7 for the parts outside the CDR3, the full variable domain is DTGVSQNPRHKITKRGQNVTFRCDPISEHNRLYWYRQTLGQGPEFLTYFQNEAQLEKSRLLSDRFSAERPKGSFSTLEIQRTEQGDSAMYLCASSADRNEQYFGPGTRLTVT.

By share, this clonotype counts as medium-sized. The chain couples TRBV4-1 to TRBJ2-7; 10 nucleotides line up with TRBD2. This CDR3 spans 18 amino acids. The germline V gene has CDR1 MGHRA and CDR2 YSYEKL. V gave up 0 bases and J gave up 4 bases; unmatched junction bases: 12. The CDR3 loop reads CASSQDPPSGRALYEQYF. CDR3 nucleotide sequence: TGCGCCAGCAGCCAAGATCCTCCCAGCGGGAGGGCCCTGTACGAGCAGTACTTC.

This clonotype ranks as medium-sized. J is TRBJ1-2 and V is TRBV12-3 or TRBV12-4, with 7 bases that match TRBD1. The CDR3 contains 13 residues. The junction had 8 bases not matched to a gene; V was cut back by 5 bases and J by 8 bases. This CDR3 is CASSPRTGAGYTF. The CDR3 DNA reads TGTGCCAGCAGTCCACGGACAGGCGCGGGCTACACCTTC.

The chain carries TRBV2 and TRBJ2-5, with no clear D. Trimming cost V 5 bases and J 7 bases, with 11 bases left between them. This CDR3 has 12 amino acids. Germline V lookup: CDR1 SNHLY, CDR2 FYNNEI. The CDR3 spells CASSRVLGTQYF. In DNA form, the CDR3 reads TGTGCCAGCAGTCGGGTCTTGGGGACCCAGTACTTC.

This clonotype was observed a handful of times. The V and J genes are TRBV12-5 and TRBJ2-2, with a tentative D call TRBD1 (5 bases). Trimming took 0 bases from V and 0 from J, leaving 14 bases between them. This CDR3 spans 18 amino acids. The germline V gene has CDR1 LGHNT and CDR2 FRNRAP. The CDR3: CASGLVLQAIANTGELFF. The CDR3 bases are TGTGCTAGTGGTTTGGTGCTACAGGCCATAGCGAACACCGGGGAGCTGTTTTTT. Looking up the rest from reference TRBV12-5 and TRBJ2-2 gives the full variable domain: DARVTQTPRHKVTEMGQEVTMRCQPILGHNTVFWYRQTMMQGLELLAYFRNRAPLDDSGMPKDRFSAEMPDATLATLKIQPSEPRDSAVYFCASGLVLQAIANTGELFFGEGSRLTVL.

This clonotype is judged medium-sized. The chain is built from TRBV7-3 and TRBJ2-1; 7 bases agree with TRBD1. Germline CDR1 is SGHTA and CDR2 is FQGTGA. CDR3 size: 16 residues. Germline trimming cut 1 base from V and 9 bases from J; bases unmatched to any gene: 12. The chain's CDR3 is CASSLIRGGSRGEQFF. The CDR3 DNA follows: TGTGCCAGCAGCTTAATCAGAGGGGGCTCACGGGGTGAGCAGTTCTTC.

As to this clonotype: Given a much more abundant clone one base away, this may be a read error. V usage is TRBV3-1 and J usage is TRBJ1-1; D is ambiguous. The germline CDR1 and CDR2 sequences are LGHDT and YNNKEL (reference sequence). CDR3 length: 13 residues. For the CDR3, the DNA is TGTGTCAGCAGCGGCTGGGAGAACACTGAAGCTTTCTTT. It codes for CVSSGWENTEAFF.

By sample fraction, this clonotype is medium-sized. The CDR3 reads CASSLGSDYEQYF. CDR3 nucleotide sequence: TGTGCCAGCAGCTTAGGGAGCGACTACGAGCAGTACTTC. This chain connects TRBV11-2 to TRBJ2-7, with no clear D. V shed 1 base and J shed 3 bases, with 7 bases lying between them. Germline V gene lookup returns CDR1 SGHAT and CDR2 FQNNGV. This CDR3 region has 13 residues.

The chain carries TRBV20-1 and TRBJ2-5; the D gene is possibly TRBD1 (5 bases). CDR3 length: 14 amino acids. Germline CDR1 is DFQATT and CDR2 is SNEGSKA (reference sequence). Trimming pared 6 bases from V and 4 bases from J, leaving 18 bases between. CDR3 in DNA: TGCAGTGCCTACGCCGCAGGGCGAGGAGAGACCCAGTACTTC. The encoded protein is CSAYAAGRGETQYF.

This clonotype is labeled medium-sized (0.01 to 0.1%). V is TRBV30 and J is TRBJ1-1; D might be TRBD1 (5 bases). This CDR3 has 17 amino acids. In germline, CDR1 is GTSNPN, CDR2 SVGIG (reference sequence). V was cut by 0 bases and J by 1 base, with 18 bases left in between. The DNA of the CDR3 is TGTGCCTGGAGTGTATATTCCCTCAGGGTGCGGAACACTGAAGCTTTCTTT. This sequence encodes CAWSVYSLRVRNTEAFF.

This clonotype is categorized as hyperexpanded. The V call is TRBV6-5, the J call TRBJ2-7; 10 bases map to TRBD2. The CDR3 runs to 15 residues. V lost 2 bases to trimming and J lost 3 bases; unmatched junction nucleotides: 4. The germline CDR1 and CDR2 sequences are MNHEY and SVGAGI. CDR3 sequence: CASSYLAGDNYEQYF. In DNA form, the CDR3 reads TGTGCCAGCAGTTACCTAGCGGGAGACAACTACGAGCAGTACTTC.

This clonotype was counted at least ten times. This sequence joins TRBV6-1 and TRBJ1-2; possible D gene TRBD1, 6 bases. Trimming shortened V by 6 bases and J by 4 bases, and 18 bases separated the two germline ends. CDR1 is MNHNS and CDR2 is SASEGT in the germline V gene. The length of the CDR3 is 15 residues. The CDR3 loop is CASRLTHTGTYGYTF. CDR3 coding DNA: TGTGCCAGCAGACTAACCCATACAGGGACCTATGGCTACACCTTC.

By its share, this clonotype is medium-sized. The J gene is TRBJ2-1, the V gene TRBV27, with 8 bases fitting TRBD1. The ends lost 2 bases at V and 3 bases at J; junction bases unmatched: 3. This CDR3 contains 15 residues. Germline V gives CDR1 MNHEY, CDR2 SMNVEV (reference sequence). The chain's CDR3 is CASSLEGQVYNEQFF. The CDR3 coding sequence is TGTGCCAGCAGTTTAGAGGGACAGGTCTACAATGAGCAGTTCTTC.

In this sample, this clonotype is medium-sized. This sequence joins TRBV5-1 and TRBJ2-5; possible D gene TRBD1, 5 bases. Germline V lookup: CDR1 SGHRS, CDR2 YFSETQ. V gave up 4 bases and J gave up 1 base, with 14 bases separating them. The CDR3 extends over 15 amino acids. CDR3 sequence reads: CASSVAGYSQETQYF. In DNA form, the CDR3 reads TGCGCCAGCAGCGTAGCAGGGTACTCCCAAGAGACCCAGTACTTC. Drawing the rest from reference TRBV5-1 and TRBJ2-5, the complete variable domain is KAGVTQTPRYLIKTRGQQVTLSCSPISGHRSVSWYQQTPGQGLQFLFEYFSETQRNKGNFPGRFSGRQFSNSRSEMNVSTLELGDSALYLCASSVAGYSQETQYFGPGTRLLVL.

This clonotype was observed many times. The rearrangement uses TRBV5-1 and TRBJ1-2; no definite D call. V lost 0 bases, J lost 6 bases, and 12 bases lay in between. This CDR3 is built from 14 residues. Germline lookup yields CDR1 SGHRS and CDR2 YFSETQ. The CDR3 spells CASSLVNPADGYTF. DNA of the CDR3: TGCGCCAGCAGCTTGGTGAATCCAGCGGATGGCTACACCTTC.

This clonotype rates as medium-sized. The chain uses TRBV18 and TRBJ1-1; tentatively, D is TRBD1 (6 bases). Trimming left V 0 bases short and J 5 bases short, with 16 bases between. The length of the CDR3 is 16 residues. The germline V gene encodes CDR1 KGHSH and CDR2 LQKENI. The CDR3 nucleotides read TGTGCCAGCTCACCACCGGGTTTAGGGGGAGGAACTGAAGCTTTCTTT. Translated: CASSPPGLGGGTEAFF.

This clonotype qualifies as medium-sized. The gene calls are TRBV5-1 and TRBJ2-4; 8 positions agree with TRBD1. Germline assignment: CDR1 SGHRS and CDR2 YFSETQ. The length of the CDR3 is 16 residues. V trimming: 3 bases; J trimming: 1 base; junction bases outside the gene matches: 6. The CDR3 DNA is TGCGCCAGCAGCTCGTGGACAGGGTACGCCAAAAACATTCAGTACTTC. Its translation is CASSSWTGYAKNIQYF. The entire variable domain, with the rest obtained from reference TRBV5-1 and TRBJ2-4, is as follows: KAGVTQTPRYLIKTRGQQVTLSCSPISGHRSVSWYQQTPGQGLQFLFEYFSETQRNKGNFPGRFSGRQFSNSRSEMNVSTLELGDSALYLCASSSWTGYAKNIQYFGAGTRLSVL.

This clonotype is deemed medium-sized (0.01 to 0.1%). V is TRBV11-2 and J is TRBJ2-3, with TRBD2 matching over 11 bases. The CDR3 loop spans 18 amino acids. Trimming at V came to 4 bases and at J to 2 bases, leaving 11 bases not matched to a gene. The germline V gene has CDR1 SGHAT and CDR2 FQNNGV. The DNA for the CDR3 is TGTGCCAGCAGCTCAGGAGGACTAGCGGGCGATTTCACAGATACGCAGTATTTT. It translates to CASSSGGLAGDFTDTQYF.

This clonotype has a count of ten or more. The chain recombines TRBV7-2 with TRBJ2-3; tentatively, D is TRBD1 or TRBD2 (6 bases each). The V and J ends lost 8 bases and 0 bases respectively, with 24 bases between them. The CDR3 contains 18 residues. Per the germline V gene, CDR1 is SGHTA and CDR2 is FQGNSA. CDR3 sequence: CASRKGGFRPPSTDTQYF. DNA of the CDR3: TGTGCCAGCCGAAAAGGGGGGTTCCGGCCACCTAGCACAGATACGCAGTATTTT.

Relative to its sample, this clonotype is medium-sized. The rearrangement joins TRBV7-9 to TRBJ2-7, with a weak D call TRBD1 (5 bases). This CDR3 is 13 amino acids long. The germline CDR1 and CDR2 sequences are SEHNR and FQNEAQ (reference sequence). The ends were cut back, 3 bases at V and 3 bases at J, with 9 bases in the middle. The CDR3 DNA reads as TGTGCCAGCAGCTTCGCCAGGGACTACGAGCAGTACTTC. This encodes CASSFARDYEQYF.

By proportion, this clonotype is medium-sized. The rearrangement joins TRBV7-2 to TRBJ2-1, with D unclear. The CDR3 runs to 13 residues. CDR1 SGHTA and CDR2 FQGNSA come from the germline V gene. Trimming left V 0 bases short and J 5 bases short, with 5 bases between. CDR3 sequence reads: CASSLAPDNEQFF. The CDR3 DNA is TGTGCCAGCAGCTTAGCGCCTGACAATGAGCAGTTCTTC.

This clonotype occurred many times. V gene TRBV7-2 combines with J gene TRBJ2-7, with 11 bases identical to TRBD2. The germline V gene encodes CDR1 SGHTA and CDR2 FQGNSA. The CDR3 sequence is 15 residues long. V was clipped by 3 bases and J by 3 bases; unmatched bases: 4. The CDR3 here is CASSFPGLAVYEQYF. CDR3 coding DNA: TGTGCCAGCAGCTTCCCGGGACTAGCGGTCTACGAGCAGTACTTC.